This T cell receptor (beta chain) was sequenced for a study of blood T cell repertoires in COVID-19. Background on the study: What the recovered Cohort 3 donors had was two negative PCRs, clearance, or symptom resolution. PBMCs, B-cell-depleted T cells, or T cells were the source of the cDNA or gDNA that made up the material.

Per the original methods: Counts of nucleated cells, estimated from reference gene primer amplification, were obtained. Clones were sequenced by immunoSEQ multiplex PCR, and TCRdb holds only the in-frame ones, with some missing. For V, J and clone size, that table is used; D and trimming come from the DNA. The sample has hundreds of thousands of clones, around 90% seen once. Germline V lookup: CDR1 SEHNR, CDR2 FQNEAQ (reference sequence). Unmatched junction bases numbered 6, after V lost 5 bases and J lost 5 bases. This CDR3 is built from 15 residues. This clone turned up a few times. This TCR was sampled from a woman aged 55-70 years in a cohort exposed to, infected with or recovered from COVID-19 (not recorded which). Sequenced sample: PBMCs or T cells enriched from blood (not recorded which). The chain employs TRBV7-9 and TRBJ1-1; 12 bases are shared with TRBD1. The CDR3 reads CASSGTGGLGTEAFF. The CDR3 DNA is TGTGCCAGCAGCGGGACAGGGGGCTTGGGGACTGAAGCTTTCTTT.